These 18 T cell receptor beta chains were sequenced from one sample in a study of blood T cell repertoires in COVID-19. The table came from immunoSEQ multiplex PCR; TCRdb's copy has only in-frame clones and leaves some out. Among about 44,000 clones listed, 87% were seen once. The sequenced sample was peripheral blood. The source of these receptors is a woman at least 80 years old in a cohort sampled during active or convalescent COVID-19.

The chain has TRBV18 and TRBJ1-2, with 9 bases identical to TRBD1. The V and J ends lost 3 bases and 7 bases, in that order; junction bases with no gene match: 18. The germline V gene encodes CDR1 KGHSH and CDR2 LQKENI. CDR3 length equals 18 residues. This CDR3 is CASSPRGPGTGSFGGYTF. Here the CDR3 DNA reads TGTGCCAGCTCACCGAGGGGGCCGGGGACAGGGAGTTTCGGTGGCTACACCTTC.

CDR3 residues: CASHTDMGQMPFF. In DNA, the CDR3 is TGTGCCAGCCACACGGACATGGGGCAGATGCCTTTCTTT. The J gene is TRBJ1-1, the V gene TRBV6-5, with a possible D match to TRBD1 (5 bases). Trimming shortened V by 8 bases and J by 12 bases, and 22 bases separated the two germline ends. Germline CDR1 and CDR2: MNHEY and SVGAGI. CDR3 size: 13 residues.

The gene calls are TRBV5-1 and TRBJ1-2; the D is unclear. Between the trimmed V and J ends, which lost 4 bases and 8 bases, there was a span of 15 bases. Germline lookup yields CDR1 SGHRS and CDR2 YFSETQ. There are 13 residues in the CDR3. The CDR3 spells CASSPEGRSGYTF. CDR3 DNA: TGCGCCAGCAGCCCTGAAGGGAGATCAGGCTACACCTTC.

The V and J genes are TRBV28 and TRBJ2-7, with TRBD1 identical over 8 bases. The CDR3 covers 14 residues. V gave up 6 bases and J gave up 7 bases; unmatched junction bases: 11. Per the germline V gene, CDR1 is MDHEN and CDR2 is SYDVKM. Here the CDR3 reads CASRTGQAVGEQYF. The CDR3 DNA reads as TGTGCCAGCAGAACGGGACAGGCCGTTGGGGAGCAGTACTTC.

In nucleotides, the CDR3 is TGTGCCAGCAGTTTAGCAGAGTTTTATGGCTACACCTTC. It is translated as CASSLAEFYGYTF. The V gene is TRBV12-3 or TRBV12-4, the J gene TRBJ1-2, with D unresolved. The CDR3 contains 13 residues. Trimming stripped 0 bases from V and 5 bases from J, with 7 bases between.

J is TRBJ2-2 and V is TRBV19; 12 nucleotides line up with TRBD1. V lost 8 bases, J lost 6 bases, and 7 bases stayed unmatched. The CDR3 spans 15 residues. Germline CDR1 and CDR2: LNHDA and SQIVND (reference sequence). This CDR3 reads CASAPRDRGPGELFF. CDR3 in DNA: TGTGCCAGTGCCCCCCGGGACAGGGGGCCCGGGGAGCTGTTTTTT.

This sequence joins TRBV28 and TRBJ2-5; 7 positions match TRBD1. CDR1 and CDR2 (germline): MDHEN, SYDVKM. This CDR3 has 17 amino acids. Unmatched junction bases numbered 17, after V lost 6 bases and J lost 4 bases. CDR3: CASRPRGGWGGTETQYF. In nucleotides, the CDR3 is TGTGCCAGCAGGCCCCGAGGGGGCTGGGGTGGGACAGAGACCCAGTACTTC.

The V and J genes are TRBV28 and TRBJ2-7; D may be TRBD2 (6 bases). CDR1 and CDR2 (germline): MDHEN, SYDVKM. The V gene lost 8 bases and the J gene lost 0 bases, with 14 bases spanning the gap. The CDR3 extends over 14 amino acids. The CDR3 coding sequence is TGTGCCAGCGTCCCACCCGGGAGCTCCTACGAGCAGTACTTC. This codes for CASVPPGSSYEQYF. Full variable domain (rest looked up from reference TRBV28 and TRBJ2-7): DVKVTQSSRYLVKRTGEKVFLECVQDMDHENMFWYRQDPGLGLRLIYFSYDVKMKEKGDIPEGYSVSREKKERFSLILESASTNQTSMYLCASVPPGSSYEQYFGPGTRLTVT.

This rearrangement joins TRBV3-1 (or the pseudogene TRBV3-2) to TRBJ1-1, with D uncertain. V lost 2 bases to trimming and J lost 9 bases, with 10 bases between them. Germline V lookup: CDR1 LGHDT, CDR2 YNNKEL (reference sequence). This CDR3 comprises 12 residues. The CDR3 DNA reads TGTGCCAGCAGCCAATACCGAGCGCAAGCTTTCTTT. Translating gives CASSQYRAQAFF.

The DNA for the CDR3 is TGCGCCAGCAGCTTGGCGGGCCGGGACATCCTTAATTCACCCCTCCACTTT. This translates into CASSLAGRDILNSPLHF. The chain recombines TRBV5-1 with TRBJ1-6; D might be TRBD1 (6 bases). The CDR3 is 17 residues long. Trimming left V 0 bases short and J 6 bases short, with 16 bases between. CDR1 and CDR2 (germline): SGHRS, YFSETQ.

This chain connects TRBV6-1 to TRBJ2-1; D perhaps matches TRBD2 (6 bases). The V and J ends lost 1 base and 9 bases respectively, with 13 bases between them. Germline lookup yields CDR1 MNHNS and CDR2 SASEGT. The CDR3 has 14 amino acids. CDR3 loop: CASSEVWREGEQFF. CDR3 in DNA: TGTGCCAGCAGTGAAGTTTGGCGGGAAGGTGAGCAGTTCTTC.

V gene TRBV7-9 combines with J gene TRBJ1-1; D is ambiguous. With 1 base removed from V and 0 bases from J, the gap between germline ends came to 3 bases. Germline lookup yields CDR1 SEHNR and CDR2 FQNEAQ (reference sequence). This CDR3 is 13 amino acids long. Here the CDR3 reads CASSLDMNTEAFF. In DNA, the CDR3 is TGTGCCAGCAGCTTAGATATGAACACTGAAGCTTTCTTT.

This clone appeared once. The J gene is TRBJ2-1, the V gene TRBV9; 10 positions agree with TRBD2. The V segment lost 0 bases and the J segment 8 bases; nucleotides outside the gene matches: 8. The CDR3 consists of 16 residues. Germline assignment: CDR1 SGDLS and CDR2 YYNGEE. CDR3: CASSVEGGLAGDEQFF. The CDR3 nucleotides read TGTGCCAGCAGCGTAGAGGGAGGTCTAGCGGGAGATGAGCAGTTCTTC.

V usage is TRBV19 and J usage is TRBJ2-4, with 8 bases fitting TRBD2. The CDR3 extends over 15 amino acids. CDR1 and CDR2 from the germline V gene are LNHDA and SQIVND (reference sequence). The V and J ends lost 8 bases and 5 bases, in that order; junction bases with no gene match: 11. The CDR3 DNA follows: TGTGCCAGTGCCCGAAGGGAAGCGGGAGAAAACATTCAGTACTTC. Translated, it gives CASARREAGENIQYF.

This sequence joins TRBV7-2 and TRBJ2-7; a possible D gene is TRBD1 (6 bases). Trimming shortened V by 5 bases and J by 0 bases, and 14 bases separated the two germline ends. Germline V gene data show CDR1 as SGHTA and CDR2 as FQGNSA. The CDR3 contains 15 residues. Here the CDR3 reads CASSGGHSFSYEQYF. DNA for the CDR3: TGTGCCAGCAGCGGGGGACACTCATTCTCCTACGAGCAGTACTTC.

The chain carries TRBV5-1 and TRBJ2-7, with 10 bases fitting TRBD1. Germline assignment: CDR1 SGHRS and CDR2 YFSETQ. This CDR3 has 14 residues. Trimming cost V 0 bases and J 5 bases; bases outside gene matches: 2. CDR3 protein: CASSLGQGADEQYF. The CDR3 nucleotides read TGCGCCAGCAGCTTGGGACAGGGGGCAGACGAGCAGTACTTC.

V and J are TRBV30 and TRBJ2-7; weak D call: TRBD1 (5 bases). The CDR3 is 14 amino acids. Germline V lookup: CDR1 GTSNPN, CDR2 SVGIG (reference sequence). V was shortened by 1 base and J by 4 bases, with 14 bases between the two germline ends. The CDR3 region is CAWSGQGLPYEQYF. The CDR3 DNA reads TGTGCCTGGAGTGGCCAGGGTCTACCATACGAGCAGTACTTC.

The V call is TRBV18, the J call TRBJ1-1; a possible D gene is TRBD1 (6 bases). Germline V gene sequence: CDR1 KGHSH, CDR2 LQKENI. This CDR3 has 13 amino acids. V was trimmed by 4 bases and J by 4 bases, leaving 10 bases between them. The CDR3 DNA follows: TGTGCCAGCTCACGGCAAGGGGGCACTGAAGCTTTCTTT. This sequence encodes CASSRQGGTEAFF.